This TCR beta chain was observed in a study of blood T cell repertoires in COVID-19. Study information: Researchers got acute and convalescent COVID-19 samples from the United States, Italy and Spain.

Original data processing: Reference gene primer amplification in the assay estimated nucleated cell counts. TCRdb's table, derived via immunoSEQ multiplex PCR, lists solely in-frame clones and lacks some. The V and J calls and clone size are taken from that table; D and trimming were inferred from the DNA. The table lists about 260,000 clones, approximately 88% of them singletons, with about 0.65% in the top ten. Trimming left V 1 base short and J 4 bases short, with 14 bases between. Germline-derived CDR1 and CDR2 are LGHNA and YSLEER. The CDR3 length is 16 residues. The sequenced sample consisted of peripheral blood. This chain uses TRBV4-3 with TRBJ2-1, with D possibly TRBD2 on 6 matching bases. This sequence was found in a human donor in a cohort sampled during active COVID-19. The CDR3 loop is CASSQVTGAGYNEQFF. In nucleotides, the CDR3 is TGCGCCAGCAGCCAAGTAACGGGAGCCGGGTACAATGAGCAGTTCTTC.